These T cell receptor beta chains were read from a single sample in a study of regulatory T cells in long-lasting Graves disease. TCRdb re-called the multiplex PCR reads with MiXCR, one entry per CDR3 protein. The table shows over 450,000 distinct CDR3 sequences, with around 11% occurring only once. In addition, the sample was reused for a study of T cells in Graves' hyperthyroidism and ophthalmopathy.

Sequenced material: peripheral blood mononuclear cells (PBMCs), taken at new diagnosis, from a patient treated with antithyroid drugs. All receptors derive from a woman in her thirties with Graves disease. Each CDR3 is given with its conserved first and last residue. D genes are given only for firm matches. Clone size is shown for a subset of rows, as once, few, many or a class of expanded clone.

clone_size: many
d_call: .
v_call: TRBV7-9
j_call: TRBJ2-1
cdr3_aa: CASNKGSGTLGNEQFF
cdr3_nt: TGTGCCAGCAACAAGGGGAGCGGAACCTTGGGTAATGAGCAGTTCTTC

clone_size: .
d_call: TRBD1
v_call: TRBV7-2
j_call: TRBJ2-4
cdr3_aa: CASSSGQGLAKNIQYF
cdr3_nt: TGTGCCAGCAGCTCCGGACAGGGGCTAGCCAAAAACATTCAGTACTTC

clone_size: many
d_call: .
v_call: TRBV18
j_call: TRBJ2-3
cdr3_aa: CASSRQVITDTQYF
cdr3_nt: TGTGCCAGCTCGCGACAGGTGATCACAGATACGCAGTATTTT

clone_size: .
d_call: TRBD2
v_call: TRBV5-6
j_call: TRBJ2-7
cdr3_aa: CASSWTGGAGRGSYEQYF
cdr3_nt: TGTGCCAGCAGCTGGACCGGGGGGGCAGGGAGGGGCTCCTACGAGCAGTACTTC

clone_size: many
d_call: .
v_call: TRBV7-2
j_call: TRBJ1-2
cdr3_aa: CASSRDIRGYGYTF
cdr3_nt: TGTGCCAGCAGCCGGGACATCCGGGGCTATGGCTACACCTTC

clone_size: many
d_call: TRBD1
v_call: TRBV18
j_call: TRBJ2-3
cdr3_aa: CASSLGQISTDTQYF
cdr3_nt: TGTGCCAGCTCACTGGGACAGATAAGCACAGATACGCAGTATTTT

clone_size: many
d_call: .
v_call: TRBV15
j_call: TRBJ2-5
cdr3_aa: CATSTKTGAYQEAQYF
cdr3_nt: TGTGCCACCAGCACAAAGACAGGAGCTTACCAAGAGGCCCAGTACTTC

clone_size: many
d_call: TRBD1
v_call: TRBV3-1
j_call: TRBJ1-6
cdr3_aa: CASSQGTGGGSPLHF
cdr3_nt: TGTGCCAGCAGCCAGGGAACAGGGGGCGGCTCACCCCTCCACTTT

clone_size: many
d_call: .
v_call: TRBV30
j_call: TRBJ1-1
cdr3_aa: CAWSATYMNTEAFF
cdr3_nt: TGTGCCTGGAGTGCAACTTACATGAACACTGAAGCTTTCTTT

clone_size: .
d_call: TRBD1
v_call: TRBV29-1
j_call: TRBJ2-5
cdr3_aa: CSVEDPLLVPMTGRETQYF
cdr3_nt: TGCAGCGTTGAAGATCCCCTCCTAGTCCCCATGACAGGGCGGGAGACCCAGTACTTC

clone_size: .
d_call: TRBD1
v_call: TRBV20-1
j_call: TRBJ2-7
cdr3_aa: CSATRPGQGYEQYF
cdr3_nt: TGCAGTGCGACCCGGCCGGGACAGGGATACGAGCAGTACTTC

clone_size: many
d_call: TRBD1
v_call: TRBV19
j_call: TRBJ2-7
cdr3_aa: CASSIYQGAYEQYF
cdr3_nt: TGTGCCAGTAGTATATACCAGGGGGCCTACGAGCAGTACTTC

clone_size: many
d_call: .
v_call: TRBV15
j_call: TRBJ2-1
cdr3_aa: CATSRLYSGFNEQFF
cdr3_nt: TGTGCCACCAGCAGATTGTACAGCGGATTCAATGAGCAGTTCTTC

clone_size: many
d_call: .
v_call: TRBV19
j_call: TRBJ1-1
cdr3_aa: CASSAPRRASNTEAFF
cdr3_nt: TGTGCCAGTAGCGCCCCACGGAGGGCCTCGAACACTGAAGCTTTCTTT

clone_size: many
d_call: TRBD2
v_call: TRBV28
j_call: TRBJ2-7
cdr3_aa: CASSLTSGGRNEQYF
cdr3_nt: TGTGCCAGCAGTTTAACTAGCGGGGGCAGGAACGAGCAGTACTTC

clone_size: many
d_call: TRBD1
v_call: TRBV7-9
j_call: TRBJ2-7
cdr3_aa: CASSAPGQRSYEQYF
cdr3_nt: TGTGCCAGCAGCGCCCCGGGACAGAGGTCCTACGAGCAGTACTTC

clone_size: many
d_call: .
v_call: TRBV7-9
j_call: TRBJ2-3
cdr3_aa: CASSSFLLTTRDTQYF
cdr3_nt: TGTGCCAGCAGCTCCTTCTTACTCACGACTAGGGATACGCAGTATTTT

clone_size: many
d_call: .
v_call: TRBV6-1
j_call: TRBJ2-1
cdr3_aa: CASRYNNEQFF
cdr3_nt: TGTGCCAGCAGGTACAACAATGAGCAGTTCTTC

clone_size: many
d_call: TRBD1
v_call: TRBV15
j_call: TRBJ1-5
cdr3_aa: CVTSRDRTGANQPQHF
cdr3_nt: TGTGTCACCAGCAGAGATCGGACAGGCGCAAATCAGCCCCAGCATTTT

clone_size: many
d_call: .
v_call: TRBV12-3/TRBV12-4
j_call: TRBJ1-5
cdr3_aa: CASSFRANNQPQHF
cdr3_nt: TGTGCCAGCAGTTTCCGGGCCAACAATCAGCCCCAGCATTTT